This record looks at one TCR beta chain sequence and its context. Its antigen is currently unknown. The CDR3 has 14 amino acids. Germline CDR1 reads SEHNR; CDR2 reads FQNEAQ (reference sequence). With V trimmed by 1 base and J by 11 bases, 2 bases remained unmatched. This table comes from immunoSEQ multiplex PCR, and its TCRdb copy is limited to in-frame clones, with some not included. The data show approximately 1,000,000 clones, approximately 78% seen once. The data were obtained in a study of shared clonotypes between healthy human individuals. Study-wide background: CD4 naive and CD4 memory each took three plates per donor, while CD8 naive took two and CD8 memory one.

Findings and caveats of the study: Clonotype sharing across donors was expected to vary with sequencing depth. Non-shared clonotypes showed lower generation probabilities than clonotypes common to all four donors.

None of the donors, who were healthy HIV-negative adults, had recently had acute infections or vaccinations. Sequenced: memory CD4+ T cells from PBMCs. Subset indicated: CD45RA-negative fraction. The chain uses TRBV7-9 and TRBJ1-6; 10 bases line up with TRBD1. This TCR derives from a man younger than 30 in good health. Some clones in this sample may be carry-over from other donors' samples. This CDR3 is CASSLGGTGAPLHF. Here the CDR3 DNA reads TGTGCCAGCAGCTTAGGTGGGACAGGGGCACCCCTCCACTTT.